This T cell receptor (beta chain) was found in a study of blood T cell repertoires in COVID-19 (dated by TCRdb to 2018 to 2020). Context from the whole study: Collaborator samples came from the United States, Italy and Spain and covered acute and convalescent phases of COVID-19. The material from the prospective study consisted of cDNA or gDNA derived from T cells, B-cell-depleted T cells, or PBMCs. Subjects who had been exposed to COVID-19, were actively infected with it, or had recovered from it provided the deeply sampled blood TCRbeta repertoires that made up the dataset. The repertoires were made available in a free public database intended to serve as a resource for research on the immune response to SARS-CoV-2. The samples were drawn from two sources: the first 160 participants of the ongoing ImmuneRACE study, and 950 to 1,500 subjects contributed by 6 global collaborators. Sample metadata almost always included a de-identified subject ID, COVID-19 status, age in years and sex. Where HLA class I and class II types were available, the types were taken from metadata supplied by the sample provider, not from assay-based typing.

Enrolling through a virtual design, the prospective study's participants ranged in age from roughly 18 to 89 years and lived across roughly 23 United States geographic areas. In the prospective study, cohorts were assigned on the basis of participant-reported clinical history obtained from a screening survey and a study questionnaire. Recovered participants in ImmuneRACE Cohort 3 were defined by two consecutive negative NP/OP PCR tests, clearance by a healthcare professional, or resolution of symptoms. Each participant in the prospective study had whole blood, serum and a nasopharyngeal or oropharyngeal swab collected by mobile phlebotomists. Participants in the prospective study had the option to provide additional blood draws and questionnaires over a 2-month period. Prospective study blood samples were shipped either frozen or at room temperature before DNA extraction. The immunoSEQ Assay, a bias-controlled multiplex PCR, was used to amplify TCRbeta CDR3 regions from genomic DNA. In the source study's methods: Nucleated cell counts per sample were estimated from amplification of reference gene primers within the assay. Sequence reads were collapsed and filtered to measure the absolute abundance of every unique TCRbeta CDR3 rearrangement. For each sample, productive Simpson clonality was calculated by taking the square root of Simpson's diversity index across productive rearrangements. TCRdb holds this immuneACCESS table with in-frame rearrangements only. Some clones are missing; in checked studies, unresolved V genes explain under half, and the rest has no known cause. The V and J calls and clone size come from that table; D and trimming were worked out from the DNA. This sample gives roughly 180,000 clones in total; 87% of them show up just once. The ten top clones hold approximately 2.1% of the sample.

V and J lose 1 base and 1 base, and a span of 11 bases separates them. Taken from cysteine to phenylalanine, the CDR3 has 15 residues. Only the CDR3 region is kept as DNA, spanning 45 bases read in frame from base 1. The germline V gene (reference sequence) specifies SGHNT as CDR1 and YYREEE as CDR2. With regard to this clone: There is no known antigen for this receptor. No base-level quality is on record; no much larger clone is a single base apart.

Study-wide conclusions, independent of this receptor: How much clinical and demographic metadata was included differed by source and by participant, and the metadata was provided uncurated.

The V and J segments used are TRBV5-4 and TRBJ2-5, with an unclear D gene assignment. Input material: PBMCs or T cells enriched from blood (not recorded which). This clonotype was obtained from a woman in her 30s who had recovered from COVID-19. The CDR3 here reads CASSLPTETQETQYF. Read as DNA, the sequence is TGTGCCAGCAGCTTGCCGACTGAGACCCAAGAGACCCAGTACTTC.